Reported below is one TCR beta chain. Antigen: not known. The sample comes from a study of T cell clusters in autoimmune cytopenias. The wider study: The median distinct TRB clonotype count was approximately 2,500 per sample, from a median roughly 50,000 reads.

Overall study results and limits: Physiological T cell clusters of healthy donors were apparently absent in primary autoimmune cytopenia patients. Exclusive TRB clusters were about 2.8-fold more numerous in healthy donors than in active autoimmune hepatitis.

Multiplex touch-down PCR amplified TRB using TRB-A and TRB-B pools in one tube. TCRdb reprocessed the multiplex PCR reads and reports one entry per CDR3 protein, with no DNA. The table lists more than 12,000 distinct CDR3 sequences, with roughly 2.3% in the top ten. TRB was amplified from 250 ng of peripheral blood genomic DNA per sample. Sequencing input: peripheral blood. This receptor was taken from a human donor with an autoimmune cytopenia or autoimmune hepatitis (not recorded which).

The CDR3 loop reads CASSLFRGVGVEQYF. The chain is built from TRBV27 and TRBJ2-7; without DNA, the TCRdb call of TRBD1 cannot be checked. CDR3 length: 15 amino acids. Germline values: CDR1 MNHEY, CDR2 SMNVEV (reference sequence).